By share, the clone carrying this T cell receptor (beta chain) counts as large. This entry is derived from a study of Japanese encephalitis immunity and Zika vaccine responses. At the level of the study: Before ZPIV, some received one YFV vaccine dose; some were flavivirus-naive. Cells were stimulated with conserved or non-conserved ZIKV structural peptides, or JEV or YFV peptides. General observations from the study: ZIKV peptide pools elicited very weak CD8 T cell responses in few donors.

TCRdb independently ran MiXCR on the 5' RACE reads; one entry per CDR3 protein. The profile covers some 150 distinct CDR3 sequences, with about 1.8% appearing a single time and approximately 39% taken by the ten largest. The V gene end was trimmed by 5 bases and the J gene end by 1 base; junction bases not matched to a gene: 2. The CDR3 loop spans 13 amino acids. The germline CDR1 and CDR2 sequences are SGHNT and YYREEE (reference sequence). PBMCs were CFSE-labeled and cultured for more than 5 days with peptide pools at roughly 0.96 ug/mL each. Unfixed live CD56-CD19-CD16-CD3+CD4+ CFSE-low cells were sorted as proliferating CD4 T cells.

Material: antigen-activated CD4+ T cells from blood, cultured, obtained during a Zika inactivated vaccine study. The TCR originated in an adult man who received an inactivated Zika virus vaccine. The V call is TRBV5-4, the J call TRBJ1-1; 7 bases are a match to TRBD1. CDR3 in DNA: TGTGCCAGCAGACGACAGGGGAACACTGAAGCTTTCTTT. This gives the protein CASRRQGNTEAFF.